This T cell receptor beta chain comes out of a study of blood T cell repertoires in COVID-19. Individuals in the exposed group had encountered a COVID-19 case within 2 weeks preceding study entry. The CDR3 is made up of 13 amino acids. The germline V gene encodes CDR1 LNHDA and CDR2 SQIVND (reference sequence). V was cut by 7 bases and J by 1 base, with 10 bases left in between. This clone has a single count. Repertoires were generated with immunoSEQ multiplex PCR, while TCRdb's copy carries only in-frame clones and drops some. This sample yields 260,000 or so clones, of which 83% are seen a single time; about 3.8% belongs to the top ten.

The TCR comes from a woman in her forties who had been exposed to COVID-19. The chain couples TRBV19 to TRBJ1-1; D unclear. The sequenced material came from PBMCs or T cells enriched from blood (not recorded which). In DNA form, the CDR3 reads TGTGCCAGTATGACCACTACGAACACTGAAGCTTTCTTT. It specifies CASMTTTNTEAFF.